The 21 T cell receptor beta chains given below trace back to one sample, sequenced in a study of PD-L1 blockade in urothelial cancer. Time point meaning: peripheral blood 6 weeks after treatment start. Repertoires were generated with immunoSEQ multiplex PCR, while TCRdb's copy carries only in-frame clones and drops some. The sample lists some 120,000 clones, approximately 90% occurring once. This specimen was PBMCs, taken around atezolizumab (anti-PD-L1) treatment. All receptors come from a man in his 60s with urothelial cancer.

V and J are TRBV6-1 and TRBJ2-1; 8 bases map to TRBD2. Germline CDR1 reads MNHNS; CDR2 reads SASEGT. The length of the CDR3 is 19 residues. V was pared by 0 bases and J by 9 bases, with 19 bases of the junction left unmatched. CDR3 in amino acids: CASSEAGGGLAGGNFEQFF. The DNA for the CDR3 is TGTGCCAGCAGTGAAGCTGGTGGGGGGTTGGCGGGAGGCAACTTTGAGCAGTTCTTC.

V is TRBV6-1 and J is TRBJ1-5, with D maybe TRBD1 (5 bases). The CDR3 contains 14 residues. Trimming stripped 6 bases from V and 0 bases from J, with 9 bases between. The V gene's germline CDR1 is MNHNS and CDR2 SASEGT. Here the CDR3 reads CASRWTSSNQPQHF. The CDR3 coding sequence is TGTGCCAGCAGATGGACAAGTAGCAATCAGCCCCAGCATTTT.

This chain joins TRBV9 and TRBJ2-5; 10 positions agree with TRBD2. This CDR3 region has 16 residues. Germline-derived CDR1 and CDR2 are SGDLS and YYNGEE. The junction had 9 bases not matched to a gene; V was cut back by 6 bases and J by 1 base. The CDR3 is CASTPDRTSGQETQYF. The CDR3 region has the DNA TGTGCCAGCACCCCCGACCGGACTAGCGGCCAAGAGACCCAGTACTTC.

The rearrangement uses TRBV5-4 and TRBJ2-3; 8 nucleotides line up with TRBD2. Germline loops: CDR1 SGHNT, CDR2 YYREEE (reference sequence). The trim removed 3 bases at V and 6 bases at J, leaving 0 bases unmatched. The CDR3 has 12 residues. CDR3 DNA sequence: TGTGCCAGCAGCTCTAGCGGGGATACGCAGTATTTT. Its protein product is CASSSSGDTQYF.

This rearrangement joins TRBV11-2 to TRBJ2-7; 9 nucleotides match TRBD2. The CDR3 has 17 amino acids. Trimming removed 3 bases from V and 7 bases from J; junction bases left unmatched: 16. CDR1 and CDR2 from the germline V gene are SGHAT and FQNNGV. The CDR3 protein is CASSLGPNSSGAGEQYF. The CDR3, as DNA: TGTGCCAGCAGCTTGGGACCGAACTCTAGCGGGGCGGGGGAGCAGTACTTC.

The sample holds a few counts of this clone. The genes are TRBV7-9 and TRBJ2-6; tentatively, D is TRBD1 (5 bases). CDR1 SEHNR and CDR2 FQNEAQ come from the germline V gene (reference sequence). The CDR3 is 19 amino acids. V was shortened by 1 base and J by 1 base, with 17 bases between the two germline ends. This CDR3 is CASSLGVGRARSGANVLTF. The CDR3, as DNA: TGTGCCAGCAGCTTAGGTGTTGGCAGGGCTAGGTCTGGGGCCAACGTCCTGACTTTC.

The chain recombines TRBV19 with TRBJ2-5; D perhaps matches TRBD2 (5 bases). The CDR3 spans 14 residues. V lost 4 bases and J lost 2, with 11 bases in between. Germline V CDR1 and CDR2: LNHDA, SQIVND (reference sequence). The CDR3 loop reads CASSKADLQETQYF. CDR3 coding DNA: TGTGCCAGTAGTAAAGCGGACCTACAAGAGACCCAGTACTTC.

The chain joins TRBV27 to TRBJ2-7; possible D gene TRBD1, 5 bases. Per germline, CDR1 MNHEY and CDR2 SMNVEV (reference sequence). The V and J ends lost 0 bases and 3 bases respectively, with 9 bases between them. The CDR3 runs 14 residues. Written as DNA, the CDR3 is TGTGCCAGCAGTTTATCTCGGCAGGGCTACGAGCAGTACTTC. This codes for CASSLSRQGYEQYF.

This clone was observed a single time. CDR3 in amino acids: CASRIGTGVNTGELFF. In DNA form, the CDR3 reads TGTGCCAGCAGGATCGGGACAGGAGTGAACACCGGGGAGCTGTTTTTT. The chain has TRBV9 and TRBJ2-2; 8 bases map to TRBD1. The CDR3 has 16 residues. CDR1 is SGDLS, CDR2 YYNGEE, per germline. V was clipped by 5 bases and J by 1 base; unmatched bases: 7.

The CDR3 sequence: CATSRDRWTTYNEQFF. In nucleotides, the CDR3 is TGTGCCACCAGCAGAGATCGTTGGACTACCTACAATGAGCAGTTCTTC. The chain is built from TRBV15 and TRBJ2-1, with TRBD2 as a possible D gene (6 bases). In germline, CDR1 is LNHNV, CDR2 YYDKDF (reference sequence). The V gene lost 0 bases and the J gene lost 2 bases, with 11 bases spanning the gap. The CDR3 length is 16 residues.

The rearrangement joins TRBV7-2 to TRBJ1-2, with TRBD1 matching over 7 bases. The CDR3 runs 15 residues. CDR1 is SGHTA and CDR2 is FQGNSA in the germline V gene. V lost 5 bases and J lost 4; bases outside the gene matches: 10. The CDR3 reads CASSQPDRAAYGYTF. Written as DNA, the CDR3 is TGTGCCAGCAGCCAACCTGACAGGGCGGCCTATGGCTACACCTTC.

The chain couples TRBV19 to TRBJ2-2; the D gene is possibly TRBD2 (6 bases). The CDR3 is 15 amino acids. V was pared by 5 bases and J by 5 bases, with 15 bases between. CDR1 and CDR2 (germline): LNHDA, SQIVND (reference sequence). CDR3 protein: CASSLLAEPTGELFF. Written as DNA, the CDR3 is TGTGCCAGTAGTCTCTTAGCGGAACCTACCGGGGAGCTGTTTTTT.

The J gene is TRBJ2-7, the V gene TRBV7-2, with TRBD2 matching over 13 bases. The CDR3 extends over 15 amino acids. V lost 5 bases, J lost 7 bases, and 8 bases stayed unmatched. Germline CDR1 is SGHTA and CDR2 is FQGNSA. CDR3 in amino acids: CASSATSGGADEQYF. CDR3 bases: TGTGCCAGCAGCGCCACTAGCGGGGGGGCGGATGAGCAGTACTTC. The full variable domain, in which reference TRBV7-2 and TRBJ2-7 provide the parts outside the CDR3, is GAGVSQSPSNKVTEKGKDVELRCDPISGHTALYWYRQSLGQGLEFLIYFQGNSAPDKSGLPSDRFSAERTGGSVSTLTIQRTQQEDSAVYLCASSATSGGADEQYFGPGTRLTVT.

The chain carries TRBV6-5 and TRBJ1-2; a weak D match, TRBD1 (6 bases). The germline CDR1 and CDR2 sequences are MNHEY and SVGAGI. The CDR3 contains 12 residues. Trimming stripped 6 bases from V and 8 bases from J, with 13 bases between. CDR3 residues: CASRKTGRGYTF. The CDR3 DNA reads as TGTGCCAGCAGAAAAACAGGGCGGGGCTACACCTTC.

The chain has TRBV30 and TRBJ1-3; 9 bases are shared with TRBD1. Germline V gene data show CDR1 as GTSNPN and CDR2 as SVGIG (reference sequence). The CDR3 has 19 residues. The ends lost 3 bases at V and 0 bases at J; junction bases unmatched: 15. In DNA, the CDR3 is TGTGCCTGGAGGGCAAGCCCGGGACAGGGTGTACCCTCTGGAAACACCATATATTTT. This codes for CAWRASPGQGVPSGNTIYF.

This sequence joins TRBV5-1 and TRBJ2-3; 10 nucleotides line up with TRBD2. The germline V gene has CDR1 SGHRS and CDR2 YFSETQ. The CDR3 runs to 15 residues. With V trimmed by 4 bases and J by 6 bases, 8 bases remained unmatched. CDR3 amino acids: CASSNSGRPWDTQYF. The CDR3 region has the DNA TGCGCCAGCAGCAATAGCGGGAGGCCCTGGGATACGCAGTATTTT.

This sequence joins TRBV18 and TRBJ1-2; TRBD1 matches at 8 bases. The CDR3 covers 15 residues. Germline values: CDR1 KGHSH, CDR2 LQKENI. Trimming cost V 0 bases and J 2 bases; bases outside gene matches: 2. CDR3 protein: CASSPPGQVNYGYTF. CDR3 nucleotides: TGTGCCAGCTCACCACCGGGACAGGTGAACTATGGCTACACCTTC.

J is TRBJ1-1 and V is TRBV6-6; D perhaps matches TRBD1 (5 bases). Trimming took 2 bases from V and 2 from J, leaving 12 bases between them. Germline lookup yields CDR1 MNHNY and CDR2 SVGAGI (reference sequence). The CDR3 covers 15 residues. The CDR3 DNA reads TGTGCCAGCAGTTACCTCTCCAGGGCAAACACTGAAGCTTTCTTT. This gives the protein CASSYLSRANTEAFF.

This chain joins TRBV28 and TRBJ2-2, with D possibly matching TRBD2 (7 bases). The CDR3 runs to 16 residues. Germline V lookup: CDR1 MDHEN, CDR2 SYDVKM. V lost 6 bases and J 2 bases, leaving 16 bases between the germline ends. The CDR3 sequence is CASSAGAGENTGELFF. CDR3 nucleotides: TGTGCCAGCAGCGCGGGGGCGGGAGAAAACACCGGGGAGCTGTTTTTT.

The chain has TRBV6-1 and TRBJ1-1; 8 nucleotides line up with TRBD1. J lost 4 bases, V lost 3 bases, and 4 bases had no gene match. Germline-derived CDR1 and CDR2 are MNHNS and SASEGT. The CDR3 loop spans 14 amino acids. CDR3 amino acids: CASSDNTGGTEAFF. For the CDR3, the DNA is TGTGCCAGCAGTGATAATACAGGGGGCACTGAAGCTTTCTTT.

The chain links TRBV10-3 to TRBJ2-3, with D possibly being TRBD2 (6 bases). The CDR3 covers 13 residues. Germline-derived CDR1 and CDR2 are ENHRY and SYGVKD. The V end lost 11 bases, the J end lost 3 bases, and 15 bases lay between the germline ends. This CDR3 is CAFAGRGTDTQYF. DNA of the CDR3: TGTGCCTTCGCAGGGCGGGGTACAGATACGCAGTATTTT.